This T cell receptor beta chain is from a study of tissue T cells after allogeneic stem cell transplantation. About the study: Of the grafts for graft-versus-host disease patients, several were unmodified and three CD34-selected. Before transplant, recipient-origin PBMCs were collected in about 5 GVHD patients.

CDR3 sequences, V/J genes, frequencies and template counts came from survey-depth TCRbeta sequencing. Assay: immunoSEQ multiplex PCR; the TCRdb copy retains only in-frame clones and omits some. The table lists about 850 clones, 45% to 50% of them singletons, with about 42% in the top ten. With regard to this clone: Its antigen is as yet unknown.

Notes on the study in general: Limitations included a small, clinically heterogeneous cohort and limited sampling depth.

The ends were cut back, 6 bases at V and 5 bases at J, with 10 bases in the middle. The length of the CDR3 is 12 residues. Germline lookup yields CDR1 SNHLY and CDR2 FYNNEI. The specimen comprised blood, sampled at autopsy. This chain links TRBV2 with TRBJ2-5; D is unresolved. This TCR derives from a female patient aged 40-69 years with steroid-refractory graft-versus-host disease after an allogeneic stem cell transplant. Some T cells may be transferred from the graft donor. CDR3 in amino acids: CASSATWETQYF. CDR3 DNA: TGTGCCAGCAGCGCGACCTGGGAGACCCAGTACTTC.